This T cell receptor beta chain comes out of a study of OX40 agonist ivuxolimab in advanced cancers. Looking at the study overall: Administration of intravenous ivuxolimab to patients occurred every 2 weeks at 0.01 to 10 mg/kg. It was permissible to have had prior anti-PD-1, anti-PD-L1 or anti-CTLA-4 therapy, and approximately 40% had some. General study points: Clones of CD4+ and CD8+ blood T cells grew by week 6 at doses of 0.1 to 3.0 mg/kg.

The CDR3 loop spans 15 amino acids. Germline-derived CDR1 and CDR2 are SEHNR and FQNEAQ (reference sequence). After removal of 4 bases from V and 0 bases from J, the junction contained 3 bases not matched to a gene. TCRdb keeps only in-frame clones here, not all; method: immunoSEQ multiplex PCR. The sample records 65,000 to 80,000 clones, about 84% being singletons. Concerning this clone itself: Its matching antigen is unknown.

The rearrangement uses TRBV7-9 and TRBJ1-3; 7 nucleotides line up with TRBD1. The source of this sequence is an adult with an advanced solid tumor such as melanoma, head and neck, liver or kidney cancer. Sequencing was performed on CD4+ or CD8+ T cells sorted from blood, taken in a trial of the OX40 agonist ivuxolimab. CDR3 sequence reads: CASSYRQGSGNTIYF. In DNA, the CDR3 is TGTGCCAGCAGCTATCGACAGGGCTCTGGAAACACCATATATTTT.